This T cell receptor (beta chain) appears in the sequencing data of a study of response to subunit inactivated influenza vaccine. In its sample, this clonotype was seen a few times. TCRdb used MiXCR to reprocess the RT-PCR reads, holding one entry per CDR3 protein. The sample comprises some 540,000 distinct CDR3 sequences, under 30% of which are singletons, and 2.5% to 3% rests with the top ten. CDR1 and CDR2 (germline): MDHEN, SYDVKM. This CDR3 is built from 12 residues. V lost 10 bases and J 4 bases, leaving 14 bases between the germline ends. This same sample was also taken into another study, of T cells expressing NK-cell markers. From that report: The authors made TCR beta cDNA libraries by 5'RACE template switching. This switching added a universal primer site and UMIs.

The chain employs TRBV28 and TRBJ2-7; possibly TRBD2 for D (5 bases). The source material was CD4+ T cells sorted from PBMCs, sampled about 11 days after vaccination. The TCR sequence derives from a man aged 50-60 years who received an inactivated influenza vaccine. The CDR3 DNA sequence: TGTGCCATCGGGTGGGAGACGTACGAGCAGTACTTC. Translation: CAIGWETYEQYF.